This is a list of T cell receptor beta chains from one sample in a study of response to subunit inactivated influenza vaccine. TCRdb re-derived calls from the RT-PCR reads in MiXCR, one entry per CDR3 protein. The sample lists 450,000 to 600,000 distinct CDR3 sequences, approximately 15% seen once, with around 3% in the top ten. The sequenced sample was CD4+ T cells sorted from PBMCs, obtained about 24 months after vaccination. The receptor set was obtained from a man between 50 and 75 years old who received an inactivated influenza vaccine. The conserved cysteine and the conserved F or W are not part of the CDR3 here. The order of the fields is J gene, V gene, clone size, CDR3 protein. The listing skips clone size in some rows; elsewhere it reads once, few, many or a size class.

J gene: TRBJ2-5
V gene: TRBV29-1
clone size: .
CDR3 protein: SVDRHRGETQY

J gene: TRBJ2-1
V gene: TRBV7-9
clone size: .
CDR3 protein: ASTPTGGSYNEQF

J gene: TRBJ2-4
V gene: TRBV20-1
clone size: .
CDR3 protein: SASTGEAKNIQY

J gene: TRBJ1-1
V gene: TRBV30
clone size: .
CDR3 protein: AWSDQVGTEAF

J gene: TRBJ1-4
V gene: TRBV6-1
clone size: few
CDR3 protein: ASSVASEKLF

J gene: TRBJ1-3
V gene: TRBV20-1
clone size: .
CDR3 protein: SAIWQGSSGNTIY

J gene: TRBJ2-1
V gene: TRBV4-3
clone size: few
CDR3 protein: ASSPTIGQDSYNEQF

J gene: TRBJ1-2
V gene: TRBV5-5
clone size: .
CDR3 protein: ASSLEATRGYT

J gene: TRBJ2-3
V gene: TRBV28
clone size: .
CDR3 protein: ASSRLPGLAGFTDTQY

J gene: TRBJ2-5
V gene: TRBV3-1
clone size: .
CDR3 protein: ASSQLAAGVETQY

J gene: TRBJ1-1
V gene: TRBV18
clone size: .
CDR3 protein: ASSPGLRSPTTEAF

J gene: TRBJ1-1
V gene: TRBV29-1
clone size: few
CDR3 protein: SVALSVNTEAF

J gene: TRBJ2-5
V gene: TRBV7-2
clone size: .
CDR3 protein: ASSLSGTGSQETQY

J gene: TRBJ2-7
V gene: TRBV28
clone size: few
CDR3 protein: ASRQYHEQY

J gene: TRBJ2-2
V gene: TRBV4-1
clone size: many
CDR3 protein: ASSQDGYTGELF

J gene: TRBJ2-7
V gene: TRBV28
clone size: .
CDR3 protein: ASSSPGQDNYEQY

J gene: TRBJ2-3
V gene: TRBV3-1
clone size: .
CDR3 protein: ASSETTGYTDTQY

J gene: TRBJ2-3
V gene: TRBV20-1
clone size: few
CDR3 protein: SEAVSTDTQY

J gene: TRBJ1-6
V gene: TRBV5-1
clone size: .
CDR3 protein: ASSLGPSGTGGGSPLH

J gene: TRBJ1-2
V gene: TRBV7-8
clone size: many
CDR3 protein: ASSLGQGAWGYT

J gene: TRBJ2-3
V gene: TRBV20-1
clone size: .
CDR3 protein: SARRQWQIAGGPRTDTQY

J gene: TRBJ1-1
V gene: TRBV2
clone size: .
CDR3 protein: ASRQGRNTEAF

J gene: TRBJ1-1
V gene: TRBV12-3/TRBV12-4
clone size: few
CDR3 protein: ATASATLNTEAF

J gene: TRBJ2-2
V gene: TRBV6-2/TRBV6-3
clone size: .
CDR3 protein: ASSLPGLAVDRELF